Shown below are 22 T cell receptor beta chains from a single sample sequenced in a study of cytotoxic CD8 clonotypes in ibrutinib-treated CLL. Only in-frame clones appear in the TCRdb table, and some are missing; sequencing was by immunoSEQ multiplex PCR. This sample has over 250,000 clones, with about 72% found just once. The source was PBMCs, collected at disease progression, from a patient treated with ibrutinib. These receptors were obtained from a human donor with chronic lymphocytic leukemia.

J is TRBJ2-5 and V is TRBV5-4; TRBD1 aligns across 7 bases. Germline V gene sequence: CDR1 SGHNT, CDR2 YYREEE (reference sequence). Trimming removed 5 bases from V and 1 base from J; junction bases left unmatched: 8. This CDR3 comprises 15 residues. The CDR3 protein is CASRPGQAVQETQYF. As DNA, the CDR3 is TGTGCCAGCAGACCCGGACAGGCGGTCCAAGAGACCCAGTACTTC.

The genes are TRBV5-1 and TRBJ2-1; weak D call: TRBD1 (6 bases). The CDR3 has 14 residues. Trimming took 3 bases from V and 6 from J, leaving 13 bases between them. The germline CDR1 and CDR2 sequences are SGHRS and YFSETQ. This chain's CDR3 is CASSSRTDRNEQFF. The CDR3 coding sequence is TGCGCCAGCAGCTCACGGACAGATCGCAATGAGCAGTTCTTC.

The rearrangement links TRBV4-2 to TRBJ2-5, with D perhaps matching TRBD1 or TRBD2 (6 bases each). Germline CDR1 and CDR2: LGHNA and YNFKEQ. V lost 0 bases and J lost 5, with 10 bases in between. This CDR3 region has 14 residues. CDR3 bases: TGTGCCAGCAGCCAAGATAGGGGGGTGGAGACCCAGTACTTC. This codes for CASSQDRGVETQYF.

The chain recombines TRBV15 with TRBJ2-5, with 7 bases that match TRBD1. The CDR3 length is 14 residues. V shed 5 bases, J shed 4 bases, and the junction held 7 bases outside the gene matches. CDR1 is LNHNV and CDR2 is YYDKDF in the germline V gene (reference sequence). The CDR3 protein is CATSVTYRGETQYF. The DNA of the CDR3 is TGTGCCACCAGCGTGACCTACAGGGGAGAGACCCAGTACTTC.

This clone has more than one count but fewer than ten. V usage is TRBV27 and J usage is TRBJ2-3; D might be TRBD2 (7 bases). The germline V gene has CDR1 MNHEY and CDR2 SMNVEV (reference sequence). V was cut by 0 bases and J by 1 base, with 8 bases left in between. The CDR3 length is 15 residues. The CDR3 sequence is CASSLSGGRTDTQYF. The CDR3 DNA reads as TGTGCCAGCAGTTTATCGGGGGGGCGCACAGATACGCAGTATTTT.

V and J are TRBV19 and TRBJ1-1, with D possibly matching TRBD1 (6 bases). The V and J ends lost 5 bases and 5 bases respectively, with 18 bases between them. CDR3 length: 15 residues. Germline-derived CDR1 and CDR2 are LNHDA and SQIVND (reference sequence). CDR3: CASSSGQTPRTEAFF. As DNA, the CDR3 is TGTGCCAGTAGTTCAGGACAGACTCCGCGGACTGAAGCTTTCTTT.

This clone occurred a few times. V gene TRBV7-2 combines with J gene TRBJ1-2; TRBD1 aligns across 7 bases. Germline CDR1 SGHTA, CDR2 FQGNSA. The CDR3 is made up of 13 amino acids. V lost 5 bases, J lost 4 bases, and 4 bases stayed unmatched. This chain's CDR3 is CASSLQGSYGYTF. In DNA form, the CDR3 reads TGTGCCAGCAGCCTACAGGGGAGCTATGGCTACACCTTC. Full variable domain (missing parts from reference TRBV7-2 and TRBJ1-2): GAGVSQSPSNKVTEKGKDVELRCDPISGHTALYWYRQSLGQGLEFLIYFQGNSAPDKSGLPSDRFSAERTGGSVSTLTIQRTQQEDSAVYLCASSLQGSYGYTFGSGTRLTVV.

This clone was detected a few times. The chain has TRBV5-1 and TRBJ2-1, with 9 bases lining up with TRBD2. The CDR3 contains 14 residues. Germline CDR1 is SGHRS and CDR2 is YFSETQ. Trimming took 4 bases from V and 8 from J; bases not matched to a gene: 7. In DNA form, the CDR3 reads TGCGCCAGCAGCCTGGCGTCTAGCGGGGATGAGCAGTTCTTC. Encoded protein: CASSLASSGDEQFF.

This chain uses TRBV6-5 with TRBJ1-2, with a tentative D call TRBD1 (5 bases). Germline V lookup: CDR1 MNHEY, CDR2 SVGAGI. The ends were cut back, 4 bases at V and 6 bases at J, with 12 bases in the middle. The CDR3 has 13 amino acids. The CDR3 DNA follows: TGTGCCAGCAGTTTTCGGGACTCCGATGGCTACACCTTC. Its protein is CASSFRDSDGYTF.

CDR3 sequence: CASSSTSGRARETQYF. The DNA for the CDR3 is TGTGCCAGCAGCTCGACTAGCGGGAGGGCACGTGAGACCCAGTACTTC. The chain links TRBV7-8 to TRBJ2-5, with 14 bases lining up with TRBD2. The V and J ends lost 4 bases and 5 bases, in that order; junction bases with no gene match: 6. The V gene's germline CDR1 is SGHVS and CDR2 FQNEAQ. The length of the CDR3 is 16 residues.

The chain has TRBV11-2 and TRBJ2-5; D not certain. Germline V gene sequence: CDR1 SGHAT, CDR2 FQNNGV. Trimming cost V 0 bases and J 0 bases, with 8 bases left between them. The CDR3 spans 15 residues. CDR3 in DNA: TGTGCCAGCAGCTTAGATTACAGCTACCAAGAGACCCAGTACTTC. Protein: CASSLDYSYQETQYF.

The chain uses TRBV28 and TRBJ2-7, with D unclear. The V gene lost 7 bases and the J gene lost 0 bases, with 13 bases spanning the gap. The CDR3 totals 14 residues. CDR1 MDHEN and CDR2 SYDVKM come from the germline V gene. The CDR3 nucleotides read TGTGCCAGCAACTCCCCAGGTAGCTCCTACGAGCAGTACTTC. Its protein product is CASNSPGSSYEQYF.

J is TRBJ1-5 and V is TRBV2; D uncertain. With 2 bases removed from V and 8 bases from J, the gap between germline ends came to 13 bases. Germline CDR1 SNHLY, CDR2 FYNNEI. CDR3 length: 14 residues. CDR3 residues: CASSESGGWEPQHF. The CDR3 DNA sequence: TGTGCCAGCAGTGAATCGGGAGGCTGGGAGCCCCAGCATTTT.

The table lists this clone with a few counts. The chain recombines TRBV19 with TRBJ2-1; D gene ambiguous. The CDR3 consists of 12 residues. Germline CDR1 and CDR2: LNHDA and SQIVND (reference sequence). V lost 4 bases and J lost 4, with 5 bases in between. The CDR3 spells CASSNQYNEQFF. The CDR3 nucleotides read TGTGCCAGTAGTAATCAGTACAATGAGCAGTTCTTC.

This clone was seen a few times. The chain couples TRBV27 to TRBJ1-5; D might be TRBD1 (5 bases). The V end was cut by 0 bases, the J end by 7 bases, with 7 bases between. CDR1 MNHEY and CDR2 SMNVEV come from the germline V gene (reference sequence). The length of the CDR3 is 13 residues. The CDR3 spells CASSLSEGQPQHF. The DNA for the CDR3 is TGTGCCAGCAGTTTATCAGAGGGGCAGCCCCAGCATTTT.

V and J are TRBV4-1 and TRBJ1-2; D may be TRBD1 (6 bases). Germline V gene lookup returns CDR1 MGHRA and CDR2 YSYEKL. CDR3 length: 16 residues. Trimming removed 3 bases from V and 2 bases from J, with 16 bases in between. The CDR3: CASSQQFETGNYGYTF. The DNA of the CDR3 is TGCGCCAGCAGCCAGCAGTTTGAAACAGGGAACTATGGCTACACCTTC.

This clone appeared a few times. V usage is TRBV29-1 and J usage is TRBJ1-2; weak D call: TRBD1 (5 bases). The germline CDR1 and CDR2 sequences are SQVTM and ANQGSEA. The CDR3 loop spans 13 amino acids. V gave up 0 bases and J gave up 6 bases, with 11 bases separating them. CDR3 residues: CSVEESAGNGYTF. The CDR3 DNA is TGCAGCGTTGAAGAATCGGCAGGGAATGGCTACACCTTC.

This chain connects TRBV11-2 to TRBJ1-1; D call uncertain. The CDR3 is made up of 16 amino acids. With 5 bases removed from V and 7 bases from J, the gap between germline ends came to 23 bases. Germline V gene sequence: CDR1 SGHAT, CDR2 FQNNGV. CDR3 region: CASSPRGPGQAVEAFF. CDR3 coding DNA: TGTGCCAGCAGCCCAAGAGGTCCCGGCCAGGCGGTTGAAGCTTTCTTT. The full variable domain, with the rest looked up from reference TRBV11-2 and TRBJ1-1, is EAGVAQSPRYKIIEKRQSVAFWCNPISGHATLYWYQQILGQGPKLLIQFQNNGVVDDSQLPKDRFSAERLKGVDSTLKIQPAKLEDSAVYLCASSPRGPGQAVEAFFGQGTRLTVV.

V usage is TRBV28 and J usage is TRBJ2-7; 7 nucleotides match TRBD1. There are 12 residues in the CDR3. The ends lost 5 bases at V and 3 bases at J; junction bases unmatched: 1. Germline V gene sequence: CDR1 MDHEN, CDR2 SYDVKM. The CDR3 bases are TGTGCCAGCAGTACAGGGGTCTACGAGCAGTACTTC. It specifies CASSTGVYEQYF.

J is TRBJ1-5 and V is TRBV18; D remains unclear. Germline-derived CDR1 and CDR2 are KGHSH and LQKENI. This CDR3 is 12 amino acids long. V was cut by 6 bases and J by 9 bases, with 12 bases left in between. The CDR3 DNA is TGTGCCAGCTCGTCTGCGGGCGGGCCCCAGCATTTT. This sequence encodes CASSSAGGPQHF.

This chain links TRBV27 with TRBJ1-1; TRBD1 matches 11 bases. There are 14 residues in the CDR3. Trimming at V came to 8 bases and at J to 11 bases, leaving 13 bases not matched to a gene. Germline CDR1 and CDR2: MNHEY and SMNVEV (reference sequence). Here the CDR3 reads CASLTWTGGAGAFF. CDR3 nucleotide sequence: TGTGCCAGCCTAACTTGGACAGGGGGCGCGGGGGCTTTCTTT.

V and J are TRBV7-6 and TRBJ1-2; possible D gene TRBD1, 5 bases. Germline lookup yields CDR1 SGHVS and CDR2 FNYEAQ. V lost 5 bases and J 4 bases, leaving 14 bases between the germline ends. The CDR3 is 14 amino acids. CDR3 DNA: TGTGCCAGCAGCACAGGACAAGCGGTCTATGGCTACACCTTC. It specifies CASSTGQAVYGYTF. The full variable domain, its missing parts supplied by reference TRBV7-6 and TRBJ1-2, is GAGVSQSPRYKVTKRGQDVALRCDPISGHVSLYWYRQALGQGPEFLTYFNYEAQQDKSGLPNDRFSAERPEGSISTLTIQRTEQRDSAMYRCASSTGQAVYGYTFGSGTRLTVV.